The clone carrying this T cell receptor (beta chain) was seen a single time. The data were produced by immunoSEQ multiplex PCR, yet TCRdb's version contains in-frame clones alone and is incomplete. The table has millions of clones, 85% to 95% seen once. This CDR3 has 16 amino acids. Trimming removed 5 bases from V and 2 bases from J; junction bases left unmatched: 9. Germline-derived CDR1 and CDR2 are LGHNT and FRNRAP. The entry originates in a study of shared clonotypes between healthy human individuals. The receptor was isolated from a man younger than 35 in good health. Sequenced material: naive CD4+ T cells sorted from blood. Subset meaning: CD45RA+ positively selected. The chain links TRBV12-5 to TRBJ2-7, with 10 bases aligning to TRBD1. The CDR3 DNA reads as TGTGCTAGTGGTAACCGAGCCGGGACAGGGGCCTACGAGCAGTACTTC. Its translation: CASGNRAGTGAYEQYF.